Listed below are T cell receptor beta chains from one sample, sequenced in a study of cytomegalovirus exposure and HLA in healthy donors. Sequenced by immunoSEQ multiplex PCR; TCRdb stores in-frame clones only, minus some. Among 90,000 to 100,000 clones listed, approximately 69% were seen once. Input material: PBMCs. The receptors shown here come from a boy younger than 18 in good health and CMV-seropositive. CDR3s leave out the opening cysteine and the closing phenylalanine or tryptophan. Fields, in order: J gene, V gene, CDR3 protein.

TRBJ1-3,TRBV5-1,ASSGTGTGNTIY
TRBJ2-2,TRBV18,ATRGPLGELF
TRBJ2-7,TRBV4-3,ASSQQLAGASYEQY
TRBJ2-3,TRBV11-2,ASSLNRGYTDTQC
TRBJ2-7,TRBV9,ASSDPKVGLQY
TRBJ2-2,TRBV30,AWGGSHTGELF
TRBJ1-1,TRBV2,ASRRGSMNTEAF
TRBJ2-2,TRBV5-1,ASSLGQLTGELF
TRBJ1-5,TRBV6-1,ASSDSGGNQPQH
TRBJ2-2,TRBV29-1,SATRGGTNTGELF
TRBJ2-3,TRBV13,ASSPGTPDTQY
TRBJ2-1,TRBV9,ASSVRGLAGDNEQF
TRBJ2-3,TRBV19,ASSISGVTDTQY
TRBJ2-1,TRBV19,ASSMGSGSYNEQF
TRBJ2-2,TRBV29-1,SVPLRGPTGELF
TRBJ2-7,TRBV7-9,ASSFDARTGGREQY
TRBJ1-5,TRBV4-3,ASSQERQGGNQPQH
TRBJ1-1,TRBV7-8,ASSPDDRVNTEAF
TRBJ2-3,TRBV7-6,ASSLAERSTDTQY
TRBJ2-7,TRBV5-1,ASSLGPGTAAEQY
TRBJ2-7,TRBV18,ASSQGQRYEQY
TRBJ1-5,TRBV15,ATSRDKQAPIRNQPQH
TRBJ2-7,TRBV6-5,ASSYGAGPYEQY
TRBJ1-6,TRBV5-8,ASSPGQGASPLH
TRBJ1-2,TRBV6-1,ASSEIGPDRVGCGYT
TRBJ1-1,TRBV2,ASSEYPRLNTEAF
TRBJ2-7,TRBV29-1,SVAGLAGLEQY
TRBJ2-2,TRBV7-2,ASGDRLFTGELF
TRBJ1-1,TRBV10-1,ASSEGRNTEAF
TRBJ2-7,TRBV13,ASSLADRGQEQY
TRBJ2-3,TRBV9,ASSVGPSLAGDSTDTQY
TRBJ2-2,TRBV18,ASSSITGELF
TRBJ2-6,TRBV7-6,ASSLARGNSGANVLT
TRBJ2-1,TRBV5-4,ASSLKGRGGTYNEQF
TRBJ1-5,TRBV4-2,ASSQQGQHNQPQH
TRBJ1-1,TRBV9,ASSVDLGAGTEAF
TRBJ1-1,TRBV7-8,ASSSRQGRNTEAF
TRBJ1-2,TRBV29-1,SVGGQNYGYT
TRBJ1-1,TRBV30,AWSVKGVQGAF
TRBJ1-1,TRBV5-4,ASSTRQLNTEAF
TRBJ2-7,TRBV29-1,SAATGSRAYEQY
TRBJ2-7,TRBV18,ASSPLGTAFPYEQY
TRBJ1-1,TRBV18,ASSPPAGGFTEAF
TRBJ2-5,TRBV29-1,SVEDTGNQETQY
TRBJ1-5,TRBV6-1,ASSATVPSNQPQH
TRBJ2-3,TRBV30,AWSVLRTSGRVTDTQY
TRBJ1-1,TRBV13,ASSHSDRWNTEAF
TRBJ2-5,TRBV7-9,ASSLAGQGVQETQY
TRBJ2-7,TRBV19,ASSGTSGYEQY
TRBJ1-5,TRBV30,AWSVGQGDTKPQH
TRBJ1-5,TRBV19,ASSTGRKGVLFQPQH
TRBJ2-1,TRBV19,ASSFTGLATYNEQF